What follows are 15 T cell receptor beta chains derived from one specimen sequenced in a study of blood T cells in healthy people across ages. It was with a sample-barcoded 5' primer and a J-beta primer mix that a second PCR of about 7 to 12 cycles was run. Using its own MiXCR run on the 5' RACE reads, TCRdb lists one record per CDR3 protein. The sample shows roughly 700,000 distinct CDR3 sequences, around half of them seen only once. Material for sequencing was blood. These receptors came from a woman aged 55-69 years in good health.

V usage is TRBV6-2 or TRBV6-3 and J usage is TRBJ2-1, with TRBD2 matching over 9 bases. V shed 4 bases, J shed 4 bases, and the junction held 8 bases outside the gene matches. The CDR3 covers 16 residues. Germline lookup yields CDR1 MNHEY and CDR2 SVGEGT. CDR3 in amino acids: CASSSRSSGRYNEQFF. CDR3 DNA: TGTGCCAGCAGTTCACGTAGTAGCGGGAGATACAATGAGCAGTTCTTC.

V is TRBV3-1 and J is TRBJ2-1, with 9 bases that match TRBD1. CDR3 length: 16 amino acids. The junction had 11 bases not matched to a gene; V was cut back by 2 bases and J by 9 bases. Looked up from germline, CDR1 is LGHDT and CDR2 is YNNKEL (reference sequence). CDR3 loop: CASSQNTGGAGGEQFF. The CDR3 bases are TGTGCCAGCAGCCAAAATACAGGGGGCGCCGGTGGTGAGCAGTTCTTC.

V usage is TRBV7-6 and J usage is TRBJ2-1; a weak D match, TRBD1 (5 bases). The length of the CDR3 is 16 residues. The ends were cut back, 5 bases at V and 5 bases at J, with 19 bases in the middle. Germline assignment: CDR1 SGHVS and CDR2 FNYEAQ. This CDR3 reads CASSPQAGPTNNEQFF. The DNA of the CDR3 is TGTGCCAGCAGCCCCCAGGCAGGGCCTACAAACAATGAGCAGTTCTTC.

The chain recombines TRBV20-1 with TRBJ1-1; D is perhaps TRBD1 (5 bases). The V gene lost 5 bases and the J gene lost 1 base, with 17 bases spanning the gap. The CDR3 length is 15 residues. Germline values: CDR1 DFQATT, CDR2 SNEGSKA (reference sequence). Here the CDR3 DNA reads TGCAGTGCTGGCCCGGGGGGTCGGGAGAACACTGAAGCTTTCTTT. Its translation: CSAGPGGRENTEAFF.

The chain links TRBV4-1 to TRBJ2-7; D remains ambiguous. This CDR3 has 16 amino acids. Germline V gene sequence: CDR1 MGHRA, CDR2 YSYEKL. V lost 2 bases, J lost 1 base, and 15 bases lay in between. This CDR3 reads CASSQFDVGGSYEQYF. The CDR3 DNA reads as TGCGCCAGCAGCCAATTTGATGTCGGTGGGTCCTACGAGCAGTACTTC.

This sequence joins TRBV21-1 and TRBJ2-3; the table's D gene call, TRBD2, was not cross checked with the DNA. TRBV21-1 is noted as a pseudogene. This CDR3 region has 17 residues. The CDR3 spells CASSKALPAAGADTQYF. The CDR3 coding sequence is TGTGCCAGCAGCAAAGCGCTACCAGCGGCAGGCGCGGATACGCAGTATTTT.

The sample holds a few counts of this clonotype. J is TRBJ2-2 and V is TRBV10-3; 8 bases fit TRBD2. V gave up 8 bases and J gave up 6 bases; unmatched junction bases: 5. This CDR3 is 13 amino acids long. Germline V gives CDR1 ENHRY, CDR2 SYGVKD. CDR3 protein: CAIGTSEPGELFF. CDR3 nucleotides: TGTGCCATCGGGACTAGTGAGCCCGGGGAGCTGTTTTTT.

The chain has TRBV2 and TRBJ1-2; D not resolved. Trimming took off 6 bases at V and 4 bases at J, with 12 bases between the two ends. From germline, CDR1 is SNHLY and CDR2 FYNNEI. The CDR3 loop spans 13 amino acids. This CDR3 is CASRGQDVYGYTF. The CDR3 bases are TGTGCCAGCAGAGGCCAGGATGTCTATGGCTACACCTTC.

This clonotype was found a few times. The V gene is TRBV6-6, the J gene TRBJ1-5, with D possibly TRBD1 on 5 matching bases. The CDR3 contains 15 residues. With 4 bases removed from V and 3 bases from J, the gap between germline ends came to 13 bases. Germline V gives CDR1 MNHNY, CDR2 SVGAGI (reference sequence). The CDR3 sequence: CASSFSGGANQPQHF. In DNA, the CDR3 is TGTGCCAGCAGTTTTAGCGGGGGAGCCAATCAGCCCCAGCATTTT.

This clonotype was counted a few times. CDR3 loop: CASRRDGGLHEQFF. The CDR3 DNA sequence: TGTGCCAGCAGAAGGGACGGGGGGCTCCATGAGCAGTTCTTC. V is TRBV6-5 and J is TRBJ2-1, with a weak D call TRBD2 (7 bases). V dropped 6 bases and J dropped 8 bases, with 17 bases sitting between them. Germline CDR1 is MNHEY and CDR2 is SVGAGI. The CDR3 is made up of 14 amino acids.

Notes on this clonotype: A much larger clone differs by one base, so this may be a read error. The chain recombines TRBV6-1 with TRBJ1-2; TRBD1 might be the D (6 bases). The V gene lost 2 bases and the J gene lost 6 bases, with 10 bases spanning the gap. This CDR3 is 13 amino acids long. The germline gives CDR1 MNHNS, CDR2 SASEGT. The CDR3 spells CASSERTVDGYTF. The CDR3 nucleotides are TGTGCCAGCAGTGAAAGGACAGTCGATGGCTACACCTTC.

The rearrangement joins TRBV27 to TRBJ1-1, with D uncertain. The CDR3 sequence is 14 residues long. Trimming removed 3 bases at V and 1 base at J, with 9 bases between. Germline assignment: CDR1 MNHEY and CDR2 SMNVEV (reference sequence). CDR3 in amino acids: CASSLNRQNTEAFF. CDR3 nucleotide sequence: TGTGCCAGCAGTTTGAACCGACAGAACACTGAAGCTTTCTTT.

The chain links TRBV27 to TRBJ2-3; D is unclear. This CDR3 comprises 16 residues. Trimming removed 3 bases at V and 4 bases at J, with 17 bases between. Germline loops: CDR1 MNHEY, CDR2 SMNVEV (reference sequence). The CDR3 DNA follows: TGTGCCAGCAGTTTGATCTCAAGTAGTGGGGCAGATACGCAGTATTTT. Encoded protein: CASSLISSSGADTQYF.

This chain connects TRBV9 to TRBJ1-1, with D possibly matching TRBD1 (6 bases). The V gene's germline CDR1 is SGDLS and CDR2 YYNGEE. The ends were cut back, 4 bases at V and 1 base at J, with 11 bases in the middle. CDR3 length: 14 amino acids. CDR3: CASSLGHQNTEAFF. CDR3 DNA: TGTGCCAGCAGCCTGGGACACCAGAACACTGAAGCTTTCTTT.

The CDR3, as DNA: TGTGCCAGCAGCGGACGACTAGCGGGAGGGAACACTGGGGCCAACGTCCTGACTTTC. Translated: CASSGRLAGGNTGANVLTF. The chain couples TRBV7-2 to TRBJ2-6, with 14 bases fitting TRBD2. The CDR3 runs 19 residues. The junction had 8 bases not matched to a gene; V was cut back by 5 bases and J by 2 bases. In germline, CDR1 is SGHTA, CDR2 FQGNSA. The whole variable domain, remainder taken from reference TRBV7-2 and TRBJ2-6, is GAGVSQSPSNKVTEKGKDVELRCDPISGHTALYWYRQSLGQGLEFLIYFQGNSAPDKSGLPSDRFSAERTGGSVSTLTIQRTQQEDSAVYLCASSGRLAGGNTGANVLTFGAGSRLTVL.